This T cell receptor beta chain was captured in a study of low-dose radiotherapy and immunotherapy resistance in tumors. Looking at the study overall: Treatment of Cohort 2 consisted of 1 Gy per fraction every two weeks, amounting to 13 Gy over 26 weeks.

This CDR3 has 15 residues. V was shortened by 0 bases and J by 0 bases, with 10 bases between the two germline ends. In germline, CDR1 is SGDLS, CDR2 YYNGEE. First-strand cDNA relied on TRAV- and TRBV-specific primers spanning alpha and beta chains. TCR amplification ran approximately 22 PCR cycles using constant-region and V-primer adapter primers. mRNA that had been isolated underwent amplification through in vitro transcription. One entry per CDR3 protein, called by TCRdb with MiXCR from the reads. The top ten clones hold over 6% of a sample with some 13,000 distinct CDR3 sequences, around three fifths of them seen once.

The TCR originated in a human donor with advanced metastatic prostate, ovarian, gallbladder or colorectal cancer (not recorded which). This table probably holds off-target reads from a library built for another chain. The chain links TRBV9 to TRBJ2-7; D may be TRBD1 (5 bases). Here the CDR3 DNA reads TGTGCCAGCAGCGTAGGGGGCTCCAGCTCCTACGAGCAGTACTTC. This encodes CASSVGGSSSYEQYF.